Listed below are T cell receptor beta chains from one sample, sequenced in a study of T cell repertoires in cytomegalovirus infection. TCRdb processed the reads anew with MiXCR; each CDR3 protein has one entry. The sample lists approximately 600,000 distinct CDR3 sequences, over 35% occurring once. No antigen has been assigned to these receptors. The sample consisted of cultured PBMCs, taken from culture after CMV antigen stimulation. Every receptor here comes from a human donor in good health (CMV status not recorded). Some clones in this sample may be carry-over from other donors' samples. The CDR3 runs from the conserved cysteine through the conserved F or W. The D gene is left open where the match is weak. Size tells how often a clone was seen (once, few, many) or the class of an expanded clone, and some rows leave it out.

>TRBV7-3|once|.|TRBJ1-5
CASSALLGQPQHF
TGTGCCAGCAGCGCCCTTCTGGGGCAGCCCCAGCATTTT
>TRBV7-2|.|TRBD1|TRBJ2-5
CASSSDRGPETQYF
TGTGCCAGCAGTTCGGACAGGGGGCCAGAGACCCAGTACTTC
>TRBV18|.|.|TRBJ1-2
CASSPVDIQAEGYTF
TGTGCCAGCTCACCAGTGGACATTCAGGCGGAGGGCTACACCTTC
>TRBV7-8|.|.|TRBJ2-1
CASSPLLQGTRQFF
TGTGCCAGCAGCCCCCTCCTGCAGGGCACCCGGCAGTTCTTC
>TRBV6-1|few|TRBD2|TRBJ2-3
CASVLLAGGSPDTQYF
TGTGCCAGTGTCCTCCTAGCGGGAGGTTCGCCAGATACGCAGTATTTT
>TRBV7-2|.|TRBD2|TRBJ2-7
CASSSPGLALEQYF
TGTGCCAGCAGCTCGCCGGGACTAGCCCTTGAGCAGTACTTC
>TRBV7-9|few|TRBD1|TRBJ1-6
CASSFFVPGTAISPLHF
TGTGCCAGCAGCTTCTTCGTCCCCGGGACAGCCATTTCACCCCTCCACTTT
>TRBV6-1|few|TRBD2|TRBJ2-5
CASSEAGGGWDETQYF
TGTGCCAGCAGTGAAGCCGGGGGAGGGTGGGATGAGACCCAGTACTTC
>TRBV6-5|.|.|TRBJ2-2
CASRKADTGELFF
TGTGCCAGCAGAAAAGCAGACACCGGGGAGCTGTTTTTT
>TRBV5-4|.|.|TRBJ2-5
CASSAGGGGSETQYF
TGTGCCAGCAGCGCCGGGGGTGGGGGGAGTGAGACCCAGTACTTC
>TRBV20-1|.|TRBD2|TRBJ2-1
CSARQLAGANEQFF
TGCAGTGCTAGACAGCTAGCGGGGGCCAATGAGCAGTTCTTC
>TRBV6-5|few|TRBD1|TRBJ1-1
CASSYSRPSTTGGRTEAFF
TGTGCCAGCAGTTACTCCAGACCCTCCACTACAGGGGGGAGGACTGAAGCTTTCTTT
>TRBV6-5|.|.|TRBJ2-3
CASSYYRPSDTQYF
TGTGCCAGCAGTTACTACCGACCCTCAGATACGCAGTATTTT
>TRBV7-9|few|.|TRBJ2-7
CASSSGPLEQYF
TGTGCCAGCAGCTCCGGGCCACTGGAGCAGTACTTC
>TRBV7-2|many|TRBD1|TRBJ1-4
CASSLTTGGLGEKLFF
TGTGCCAGCAGCTTGACTACAGGGGGCTTAGGTGAAAAACTGTTTTTT
>TRBV7-9|many|TRBD2|TRBJ2-1
CASSPAGLAANNEQFF
TGTGCCAGCAGCCCTGCCGGGCTAGCGGCAAACAATGAGCAGTTCTTC
>TRBV9|.|.|TRBJ2-2
CASSVYRDLNTGELFF
TGTGCCAGCAGCGTTTACCGGGACTTAAACACCGGGGAGCTGTTTTTT
>TRBV12-3/TRBV12-4|.|.|TRBJ1-4
CATGRAANEKLFF
TGTGCCACCGGTCGGGCGGCTAATGAAAAACTGTTTTTT
>TRBV7-6|.|.|TRBJ2-2
CASSPQPGPGRAGELFF
TGTGCCAGCAGCCCACAACCGGGACCCGGGCGGGCCGGGGAGCTGTTTTTT
>TRBV20-1|.|.|TRBJ2-3
CSASVGFSTDTQYF
TGCAGTGCTAGTGTGGGGTTCAGTACAGATACGCAGTATTTT
>TRBV7-8|few|TRBD1|TRBJ1-5
CASSPGTGENQPQHF
TGTGCCAGCAGCCCCGGGACAGGCGAGAATCAGCCCCAGCATTTT
>TRBV20-1|.|.|TRBJ2-1
CSARLDSSYNEQFF
TGCAGTGCTAGACTAGACAGCTCCTACAATGAGCAGTTCTTC
>TRBV5-5|.|.|TRBJ1-2
CASSLDPGQGINYGYTF
TGTGCCAGCAGCTTGGACCCTGGGCAGGGGATAAACTATGGCTACACCTTC
>TRBV4-3|.|TRBD2|TRBJ2-1
CASSQDLGSGTNEQFF
TGCGCCAGCAGCCAAGATCTCGGTAGCGGGACCAATGAGCAGTTCTTC